These T cell receptor beta chains were read from a single sample in a study of blood T cell repertoires in COVID-19. Sequencing used immunoSEQ multiplex PCR; TCRdb keeps in-frame clones, though not all of them. Among 50,000 to 80,000 clones, roughly 91% were seen once, and the ten largest hold approximately 1.3%. The sequencing sample was made of peripheral blood. These receptors were taken from a man aged 60 to 69 with acute or convalescent COVID-19. CDR3s include the opening cysteine and the closing phenylalanine or tryptophan. A D gene is named only where the DNA matches it firmly. The size of a clone is reported for some rows only, either as once, few or many, or as a class for expanded clones.

TRBJ2-3 | - | TRBD1 | TRBV29-1 | CSVGDRGDTQYF | TGCAGCGTTGGGGACAGGGGTGATACGCAGTATTTT
TRBJ2-3 | - | - | TRBV4-1 | CASSLDLTSTDTQYF | TGCGCCAGCAGCCTTGACTTGACTAGCACAGATACGCAGTATTTT
TRBJ2-1 | - | TRBD1 | TRBV11-2 | CASSVTGGSYNEQFF | TGTGCCAGCAGCGTCACAGGGGGCTCCTACAATGAGCAGTTCTTC
TRBJ1-3 | - | - | TRBV19 | CASKNLRGRSGNTIYF | TGTGCCAGTAAGAACCTGCGGGGTCGTTCGGGAAACACCATATATTTT
TRBJ2-7 | once | TRBD1 | TRBV9 | CASSVTGGGEQYF | TGTGCCAGCAGCGTGACAGGGGGCGGCGAGCAGTACTTC
TRBJ2-7 | - | - | TRBV5-1 | CASSTAQAMGEQYF | TGCGCCAGCAGCACGGCACAGGCAATGGGCGAGCAGTACTTC
TRBJ2-3 | - | TRBD1 | TRBV24-1 | CATSDSGTGGPDTQYF | TGTGCCACCAGTGATTCCGGGACAGGGGGTCCAGATACGCAGTATTTT
TRBJ1-2 | - | - | TRBV5-6 | CASSFGGTNYGYTF | TGTGCCAGCAGCTTCGGCGGCACTAACTATGGCTACACCTTC
TRBJ1-3 | once | - | TRBV14 | CASSQDERRSSVSGNTIYF | TGTGCCAGCAGCCAAGATGAAAGGAGGTCCTCCGTTTCTGGAAACACCATATATTTT
TRBJ1-2 | - | - | TRBV5-1 | CASSPVEARYGYTF | TGCGCCAGCAGCCCCGTAGAGGCTCGCTATGGCTACACCTTC
TRBJ2-7 | - | - | TRBV2 | CASSELADEQYF | TGTGCCAGCAGTGAACTCGCAGACGAGCAGTACTTC
TRBJ2-5 | - | - | TRBV21-1 | CASRWDAALGSREETQYF | TGTGCCAGCCGTTGGGACGCAGCACTCGGGAGTAGGGAAGAGACCCAGTACTTC
TRBJ2-2 | - | - | TRBV7-9 | CASSFSGTGELFF | TGTGCCAGCAGCTTCTCAGGGACCGGGGAGCTGTTTTTT
TRBJ1-1 | - | TRBD1 | TRBV6-1 | CASSEFSGGFTEAFF | TGTGCCAGCAGTGAATTCTCAGGGGGCTTTACTGAAGCTTTCTTT
TRBJ1-2 | - | - | TRBV27 | CASLPAAGSVYGYTF | TGTGCCAGCCTACCCGCCGCCGGTAGCGTCTATGGCTACACCTTC
TRBJ2-7 | - | TRBD1 | TRBV27 | CASSLISGTGTNEQYF | TGTGCCAGCAGTTTGATTTCCGGGACAGGGACAAACGAGCAGTACTTC
TRBJ1-5 | - | - | TRBV5-6 | CASTQGAGNNQPQHF | TGTGCCAGCACCCAAGGGGCAGGTAACAATCAGCCCCAGCATTTT
TRBJ2-7 | - | - | TRBV11-2 | CASSNTYEQYF | TGTGCCAGCAGCAATACCTACGAGCAGTACTTC
TRBJ1-2 | - | TRBD1 | TRBV7-2 | CASSLQGSPSNYGYTF | TGTGCCAGCAGCCTACAGGGGAGCCCCTCTAACTATGGCTACACCTTC
TRBJ2-7 | - | - | TRBV11-2 | CASSFAQATTYEQYF | TGTGCCAGCAGCTTCGCACAGGCGACGACCTACGAGCAGTACTTC
TRBJ1-2 | - | - | TRBV7-9 | CAGWGGPNYGYTF | TGTGCCGGCTGGGGGGGCCCAAACTATGGCTACACCTTC
TRBJ2-3 | - | - | TRBV2 | CASSVARSTDTQYF | TGTGCCAGCAGTGTGGCCAGGAGCACAGATACGCAGTATTTT
TRBJ1-4 | - | - | TRBV12-5 | CASGLGADEKLFF | TGTGCTAGTGGTTTGGGGGCAGATGAAAAACTGTTTTTT
TRBJ1-1 | - | - | TRBV9 | CASSVEGQLNTEAFF | TGTGCCAGCAGCGTAGAAGGACAGCTGAACACTGAAGCTTTCTTT
TRBJ1-1 | - | - | TRBV19 | CASSISFGTEAFF | TGTGCCAGTAGTATTTCTTTCGGGACTGAAGCTTTCTTT
TRBJ2-3 | - | - | TRBV7-2 | CASSSWTRRGEQYF | TGTGCCAGCAGTTCCTGGACCCGCAGGGGGGAGCAGTATTTT
TRBJ2-7 | - | - | TRBV7-9 | CASTRQVADSVDSAEQYF | TGTGCCAGCACTAGGCAAGTGGCCGATTCTGTTGACTCCGCCGAGCAGTACTTC
TRBJ1-5 | medium-sized | - | TRBV2 | CASSEGRYQPQHF | TGTGCCAGCAGTGAAGGTCGGTATCAGCCCCAGCATTTT
TRBJ2-3 | - | TRBD2 | TRBV24-1 | CATSWGLAGDTQYF | TGTGCCACCAGTTGGGGACTAGCCGGAGATACGCAGTATTTT
TRBJ2-3 | - | TRBD2 | TRBV29-1 | CSGGTSGGAGTQYF | TGCAGCGGAGGGACTAGCGGGGGGGCAGGTACGCAGTATTTT
TRBJ2-2 | - | TRBD1 | TRBV11-3 | CASSLGYDRGNTGELFF | TGTGCCAGCAGCTTGGGGTACGACAGGGGGAACACCGGGGAGCTGTTTTTT
TRBJ2-5 | - | TRBD1 | TRBV11-2 | CASSLGTGVSGMVTQYF | TGTGCCAGCAGCTTAGGGACAGGGGTCTCGGGGATGGTGACCCAGTACTTC
TRBJ2-1 | - | TRBD2 | TRBV7-2 | CASSFSGGSYNEQFF | TGTGCCAGCAGTTTTAGCGGGGGCTCCTACAATGAGCAGTTCTTC
TRBJ1-5 | - | TRBD1 | TRBV19 | CASSRDRANQPQHF | TGTGCCAGTAGTAGGGACAGGGCCAATCAGCCCCAGCATTTT
TRBJ1-5 | few | TRBD1 | TRBV30 | CAWSGPAGTVNQPQHF | TGTGCCTGGAGTGGACCAGCCGGGACAGTCAATCAGCCCCAGCATTTT